Listed below are T cell receptor beta chains from one sample, sequenced in a study of T cell responses to AZD1222 COVID-19 vaccine. Libraries were prepared by immunoSEQ multiplex PCR; TCRdb keeps only in-frame clonotypes and omits some of them. The table has over 150,000 clones, 75% to 90% seen once. The source material was peripheral blood, sampled on day 0 of AZD1222 vaccination. The receptor source for this set is an adult in good health. Each CDR3 is given with its conserved first and last residue. Fields, in order: clone size, V gene, D gene, J gene, CDR3 DNA, CDR3 protein. The D gene is left open where the match is weak. Size is stated for part of the rows, as once, few or many counts, or as a class when the clone is expanded.

clone size: .; V gene: TRBV3-1/TRBV3-2; D gene: .; J gene: TRBJ1-1; CDR3 DNA: TGTGCCAGCAGCCAAGTAGGGCACACTGAAGCTTTCTTT; CDR3 protein: CASSQVGHTEAFF
clone size: .; V gene: TRBV7-9; D gene: .; J gene: TRBJ1-2; CDR3 DNA: TGTGCCAGCAGCCTGGACAGTCTGGACTATGGCTACACCTTC; CDR3 protein: CASSLDSLDYGYTF
clone size: .; V gene: TRBV5-4; D gene: TRBD2; J gene: TRBJ2-1; CDR3 DNA: TGTGCCAGCAGCTTGGATGCGGGGGGCGGCGCTGAGCAGTTCTTC; CDR3 protein: CASSLDAGGGAEQFF
clone size: .; V gene: TRBV5-6; D gene: .; J gene: TRBJ2-7; CDR3 DNA: TGTGCCAGCAGCTTGCTGGGGGCCTCCTACGAGCAGTACTTC; CDR3 protein: CASSLLGASYEQYF
clone size: .; V gene: TRBV5-1; D gene: .; J gene: TRBJ1-1; CDR3 DNA: TGCGCCAGCACTCCGGACTCCACGAACACTGAAGCTTTCTTT; CDR3 protein: CASTPDSTNTEAFF
clone size: once; V gene: TRBV18; D gene: .; J gene: TRBJ2-5; CDR3 DNA: TGTGCCAGCTCACCACCGGCGGGTCGTGTAGAGACCCAGTACTTC; CDR3 protein: CASSPPAGRVETQYF
clone size: .; V gene: TRBV3-1/TRBV3-2; D gene: .; J gene: TRBJ2-7; CDR3 DNA: TGTGCCAGCAGCCAAGACCGCGGCCGCTACTCCTACGAGCAGTACTTC; CDR3 protein: CASSQDRGRYSYEQYF
clone size: .; V gene: TRBV5-4; D gene: .; J gene: TRBJ2-1; CDR3 DNA: TGTGCCAGCAGCTTGGTACAGGTGGGGGAGCAGTTCTTC; CDR3 protein: CASSLVQVGEQFF
clone size: .; V gene: TRBV2; D gene: .; J gene: TRBJ2-5; CDR3 DNA: TGTGCCAGCAGTGAGATGAAGACCCAGTACTTC; CDR3 protein: CASSEMKTQYF
clone size: .; V gene: TRBV11-2; D gene: .; J gene: TRBJ2-5; CDR3 DNA: TGTGCCAGCAGCTTAGGGGGACGGGGCGGACAAGAGACCCAGTACTTC; CDR3 protein: CASSLGGRGGQETQYF
clone size: .; V gene: TRBV28; D gene: TRBD1; J gene: TRBJ1-2; CDR3 DNA: TGTGCCAGCAGTTTGTTATGGGACAGCGATGGCTACACCTTC; CDR3 protein: CASSLLWDSDGYTF
clone size: .; V gene: TRBV7-2; D gene: .; J gene: TRBJ2-2; CDR3 DNA: TGTGCCAGCAGCCGGGCCGGGATCGGGGAGCTGTTTTTT; CDR3 protein: CASSRAGIGELFF
clone size: .; V gene: TRBV28; D gene: .; J gene: TRBJ1-5; CDR3 DNA: TGTGCCAGCAACGCCTCGGGACGATTCAATCAGCCCCAGCATTTT; CDR3 protein: CASNASGRFNQPQHF
clone size: .; V gene: TRBV7-2; D gene: .; J gene: TRBJ2-1; CDR3 DNA: TGTGCCAGCAGCCCGGACGGATCCTACAATGAGCAGTTCTTC; CDR3 protein: CASSPDGSYNEQFF